This T cell receptor (beta chain) was recorded in a study of T cell responses to AZD1222 COVID-19 vaccine. Findings of the study overall: With two AZD1222 doses given, Spike-specific TCR breadth and depth both rose. Just six or seven AZD1222 recipients tested seropositive at baseline. Repertoires in all cases were sampled only once the peak T cell response had passed. As reported, nearly half of all spike-specific TCRs target variant regions that are unmutated.

V lost 7 bases to trimming and J lost 6 bases; unmatched junction nucleotides: 9. The CDR3 has 15 amino acids. Germline loops: CDR1 LNHDA, CDR2 SQIVND (reference sequence). Notes on this clone: What it recognizes is unknown.

Repertoires were generated with immunoSEQ multiplex PCR, while TCRdb's copy carries only in-frame clones and drops some. Among 130,000 to 150,000 clones, around 84% were seen once, and the ten largest hold about 4.8%. The V and J genes are TRBV19 and TRBJ1-5; 10 bases are shared with TRBD1. The sequencing used peripheral blood, collected 28 days after the second AZD1222 dose. The origin of this receptor is an adult who received the AZD1222 COVID-19 vaccine. The CDR3 coding sequence is TGTGCCAGTATGGCCGGGACAGGGGACAGTCAGCCCCAGCATTTT. Protein product: CASMAGTGDSQPQHF.